The source of this T cell receptor (beta chain) is a study of T cells in Graves' hyperthyroidism and ophthalmopathy. About the research overall: Peripheral blood sampling occurred at initial diagnosis, before any treatment.

V lost 4 bases to trimming and J lost 1 base, with 14 bases between them. This CDR3 has 15 residues. Germline V CDR1 and CDR2: SEHNR, FQNEAQ (reference sequence). Amplified TCR beta CDR3 regions derived from RNA transcripts. RT-PCR in the first round (using the HTBI primer set) targeted the TCR CDR3. TCRdb independently ran MiXCR on the multiplex PCR reads; one entry per CDR3 protein. The repertoire holds fewer than 250,000 distinct CDR3 sequences, with about 15% as singletons. Diagnoses were made from clinical symptoms, serum measures (thyroxine and TRAb), thyroid ultrasound and orbital computed tomography.

The clonotype comes from a man between 45 and 60 years old with Graves' hyperthyroidism. Source material: blood. The chain combines TRBV7-9 with TRBJ2-7, with TRBD1 as a possible D gene (6 bases). Written as DNA, the CDR3 is TGTGCCAGCAGCTCACCGGGACAAAGGTCCTACGAGCAGTACTTC. As protein: CASSSPGQRSYEQYF.